Presented here are 3 T cell receptor beta chains from one specimen sequenced in a study of CD8 T cells in Susac syndrome. Reverse transcription used roughly 0.5 to 1 ug RNA and random hexamers. TCRdb reanalysed the immunoSEQ multiplex PCR reads using MiXCR and keeps one entry per CDR3 protein. The sample records approximately 190,000 distinct CDR3 sequences, more than 85% being singletons. What was sequenced was CD8+ T cells from PBMCs. The receptors derive from a human donor with Susac syndrome.

The chain is built from TRBV5-1 and TRBJ1-6; D gene unclear. V gave up 0 bases and J gave up 8 bases, with 12 bases separating them. The V gene's germline CDR1 is SGHRS and CDR2 YFSETQ. CDR3 size: 15 residues. Here the CDR3 reads CASSLGSLSDSPLHF. As DNA, the CDR3 is TGCGCCAGCAGCTTGGGTTCTTTGTCTGATTCACCCCTCCACTTT.

This clonotype was seen only once. The chain combines TRBV24-1 with TRBJ1-2, with 8 positions matching TRBD1. V lost 3 bases and J lost 3; bases outside the gene matches: 5. The CDR3 spans 15 residues. Germline CDR1 is KGHDR and CDR2 is SFDVKD. The CDR3 DNA reads TGTGCCACCAGTGATCCCCAGGGGGCCGACTATGGCTACACCTTC. It yields the protein CATSDPQGADYGYTF.

The CDR3 sequence is CASSKGNEQYF. The DNA of the CDR3 is TGTGCCAGCAGCAAAGGAAACGAGCAGTACTTC. The chain employs TRBV21-1 and TRBJ2-7. TRBV21-1 is flagged as a pseudogene. The CDR3 has 11 amino acids.